This TCR beta chain appears in the sequencing data of a study of T-cell reconstitution after alpha-beta-depleted transplantation in children. The CDR3 has 15 residues. V was pared by 0 bases and J by 8 bases, with 12 bases of the junction left unmatched. Germline CDR1 reads DFQATT; CDR2 reads SNEGSKA (reference sequence). Unique molecular identifiers were incorporated when the TCRbeta library was constructed. TCRdb reprocessed the PCR reads with MiXCR, giving one entry per CDR3 protein. The table includes 210,000 or so distinct CDR3 sequences, about a tenth detected once. The starting material was PBMCs from the stem cell graft donor, obtained from the stem cell graft. The chain combines TRBV20-1 with TRBJ1-2, with TRBD1 identical over 7 bases. The receptor comes from a human donor who donated a stem cell graft to a child with acute lymphoblastic leukemia. The CDR3: CSARDDTGVRGGYTF. CDR3 bases: TGCAGTGCTAGAGATGACACAGGGGTGCGTGGAGGCTACACCTTC.